This T cell receptor beta chain derives from a study of cytotoxic CD8 clonotypes in ibrutinib-treated CLL. For the study at large: The patients, under 13 relapsed/refractory and roughly 15 treatment-naive, included around 17 who were IGHV unmutated. Across samples, productive templates numbered approximately 260,000 and productive rearrangements reached 80,000 to 100,000 on average. Study-wide points: Public clonotypes, rarely seen, contracted or held steady on treatment.

Sequencing sought depths of 1 in 200,000 to 1 in 1 million T cells. Data came from immunoSEQ multiplex PCR; TCRdb stores just in-frame clones and leaves some out. The table includes roughly 330,000 clones, roughly 70% detected once. V was shortened by 2 bases and J by 4 bases, with 11 bases between the two germline ends. This CDR3 comprises 14 residues. Germline CDR1 and CDR2: MNHNS and SASEGT. As to this clone: Its antigen is unidentified.

The sequences come from PBMCs, collected after 36 months of ibrutinib treatment. The gene calls are TRBV6-1 and TRBJ2-5; maybe TRBD1 (5 bases). The TCR originated in a human donor with chronic lymphocytic leukemia. Here the CDR3 DNA reads TGTGCCAGCAGTGAAAGCTCAAGGGGAGAGACCCAGTACTTC. This sequence encodes CASSESSRGETQYF.